The present T cell receptor (beta chain) was sequenced within a study of cytomegalovirus exposure and HLA in healthy donors (dated by TCRdb to 2016 to 2017). General notes on the study: According to an earlier analysis of several hundred of the donors, about 180 million T cells yielded 117 million unique TCR beta sequences and 276 Gb of sequence data. Approximately 300 gigabases of sequencing data and roughly 81 million unique TCR sequences made up an early release that covered under 750 HLA-typed donors. The genetic ancestry cluster associated with self-reported Caucasian donors included 81% of the roughly 380 genotyped donors. The aim of the study was to test whether cataloging public T cell receptors could identify signatures of past pathogen exposure. The study used immunosequencing to profile the T cell repertoires of 666 subjects and linked those repertoires to cytomegalovirus serostatus. In addition to the first cohort of 666 subjects, a separate validation cohort of approximately 120 different subjects was used. To predict cytomegalovirus infection status, the study brought together high-throughput TCR immunosequencing, statistical association of individual TCRs with disease status, and machine learning. In a later analysis, previously published TCR beta repertoires from 550 to 750 donors were re-analyzed and high-resolution HLA genotyping was added so that TCR occurrence patterns could be studied. The later analysis used no new phenotypic data to find candidate immune exposures, relying instead on TCR beta sequences and their occurrence across donors. An earlier analysis of approximately 580 of the donors used high-throughput TCR beta sequencing to judge whether each TCR beta V gene segment behaved as functional or pseudogenic. Alongside the repertoire data, information on donor age, sex, ethnicity and CMV serostatus was compiled. Genome-wide SNP genotypes for about three fifths of the roughly 670 donors were used in a later genetic analysis, which treated that subset as a discovery cohort. Every discovery cohort repertoire had been produced on one sequencing platform. Class I and class II HLA loci were covered by the typing at four-digit resolution. The number of typed donors differed by locus: roughly 629-630 for A, B, C, DRB1 and DQB1; some 500 for DQA1; fewer than 610 for DPA1; and about 450 for DPB1. Roughly 5 DR-DQ haplotypes were handled as single units for association and clustering, since linkage in the cohort was strong. Among 300 to 500 genotyped donors of the cohort, an average of around 250,000 unique TCR beta nucleotide sequences was sequenced per donor, of which about 20% were non-productive. The study at large found these results: In both the original and validation cohorts, the classifier was reported to diagnose cytomegalovirus status with high specificity and sensitivity. Sequencing depth was assumed to be roughly uniform across donors in the presence/absence analyses, though that assumption may not hold. According to a later analysis, TCR association rates differed among HLA loci, with DRB1 alleles showing the most associated TCRs and HLA-C alleles showing the fewest. Because HLA typing was missing for some donors at each locus, association tests included only the typed subset. A cluster of highly shared sequence variants was judged likely to be a technical artifact of the sequencing pipeline. A total of roughly 160 TCR beta chains were listed by the study as associated with cytomegalovirus. Because the 87-base-pair reads could not distinguish some IMGT-functional V segments, including TRBV6-2 and TRBV6-3, those segments were excluded. The only immune exposure information available for the cohort was CMV serostatus. In a later genetic analysis, fewer N-insertions in productive TCRs were reported among donors in an Asian-associated ancestry cluster than the roughly 700-donor mean. In vitro tests confirmed that a few of the cytomegalovirus-associated TCR beta chains recognize cytomegalovirus antigens. According to the authors, the approach could potentially be generalized to other disease states and immunological phenotypes. Compared with equally common non-associated chains, HLA-associated TCR beta chains in a later analysis were more clonally expanded and had lower generation probabilities. Correlated functional status among segregating V segments might reflect linkage disequilibrium, but an unknown experimental factor could not be ruled out. In this cohort, only TCR beta chains were sequenced, and detectable features were limited by the absence of alpha or paired-chain data. When HLA alleles, especially DR and DQ, strongly co-occurred, TCR associations were difficult to assign to individual alleles. V-gene and J-gene trimming of TCR beta chains was associated with a missense DCLRE1C variant in a later genetic analysis, and the association was replicated in an independent cohort. While some public TCRs were present in many individuals, most TCR sequences turned up only very rarely across donors. Most CMV-associated TCR beta chains appeared to be HLA-restricted in a later analysis, and the HLA associations seemed to be driven largely by CMV exposure. In a later analysis, 16,951 TCR beta sequences were associated with specific HLA alleles at a false discovery rate of 0.05. In an earlier analysis of approximately 590 of the donors, most TCR beta V segments appeared in productive rearrangements about 87% or about 30% of the time, broadly matching IMGT annotations. Because counts were too low, approximately 18 rarely observed V segments, including chromosome 9 orphons, were excluded from the earlier analysis of around 590 of the donors. According to a later analysis, parvovirus B19, influenza, CMV and Epstein-Barr virus appeared linked to several top co-occurrence clusters. A further reported finding was that TCR beta sequences accurately predicted the HLA-A and HLA-B alleles for most subjects in the first cohort.

Trimming accounts for 5 bases at V and 2 bases at J, while the number of junction bases matched to no gene is 15. CDR1 and CDR2, looked up from the germline V gene, are SGHVS and FQNEAQ. From its cysteine to its phenylalanine, the CDR3 spans 17 amino acids. The DNA shown is the 51-base CDR3, in frame from base 1. The method behind the library was the immunoSEQ multiplex PCR assay. For the multiplex PCR, a mixture combining 60 forward primers for TCR Vbeta segments and 13 reverse primers for TCR Jbeta segments was used. The CDR3 region of rearranged TCR beta genes was amplified from genomic DNA with a multiplex PCR assay. Amplified TCR beta libraries were sequenced as 87-base-pair reads on the Illumina HiSeq System. Per the original workflow: In a later analysis, 70 million to 95 million unique TCR beta chains were counted across the approximately 620 repertoires, and roughly 10 million of these chains were shared by at least two donors. A nearest-neighbor algorithm error-corrected the raw reads and collapsed the reads into unique sequences, merging closely related sequences to remove PCR and sequencing errors. Alignment of CDR3 sequences to IMGT reference sequences was used to assign V, D and J gene segments. For a sequence to be retained, a match of at least six nucleotides to both a V gene segment and a J gene segment was required. Rearrangements were called productive when the CDR3 lacked stop codons and stayed in frame with V and J; all others were non-productive. CDR3 was defined according to IMGT convention as the region running from the second conserved V-encoded cysteine to the conserved J-encoded phenylalanine. Sequences without an unambiguous match to a single V gene segment were excluded from the earlier analysis of about 600 of the donors. An earlier analysis of approximately 590 of the donors called V segments functional above 56.7% productive rearrangements and segregating when the between-donor standard deviation exceeded 5%. To diagnose cytomegalovirus status from the catalog of TCR beta chain sequences, a statistical classification framework was built. V and J gene assignment, in a later analysis, came from comparing TCR nucleotide sequences with IMGT/GENE-DB human TR gene sequences. A later analysis assigned CDR3 sequences and most-parsimonious VDJ recombination scenarios with the TCRdist pipeline. In a later analysis, each TCR beta chain was defined by its CDR3 amino acid sequence together with its V-gene family, and reads without a unique V-gene family were excluded. To address suspected cross-contamination and a sequencing artifact, a later analysis removed a few hundred highly shared, low-generation-probability nucleotide sequences. In a later analysis, a clonal expansion index for each public chain was calculated from normalized within-repertoire ranks of inferred template counts. A later analysis computed generation probabilities with a VDJ recombination model fitted to out-of-frame rearrangements, and checked the results against IGoR. A later analysis scored TCR-TCR, TCR-HLA and TCR-CMV co-occurrence with hypergeometric tests, applying a repertoire-size bias correction to TCR pairs. A later analysis estimated false discovery rates by permuting HLA or CMV assignments 20 times. In a later analysis, co-occurring TCRs were grouped with DBSCAN, and TCRdist sequence similarity was added when clustering was performed within HLA-allele-positive subsets. Co-occurrence clustering excluded repertoires with fewer than 30,000 or more than 120,000 public chains, plus five with anomalous nucleotide sharing. Sourced from immuneACCESS, this table was stored by TCRdb with only in-frame sequences that have V and J called. A share of the clones is absent; for the studies checked, an unresolved V gene accounts for under half, and the remainder has no known explanation. V and J calls and clone size are as listed in that table; D and trimming were resolved from the DNA. In all, the sample holds approximately 120,000 clones, and 76% of those were seen once. Of the sample, around 1.8% is held by the ten largest clones.

Of note for this clone: No antigen is known for it. No base quality values were provided; no much bigger clone lies one nucleotide off.

The cohort was made up of approximately 670 healthy bone marrow donors. At the time of sampling, every cohort member was nominally healthy, though immune exposures that went unrecorded were likely present. The donor was CMV seronegative and was included in the group of a few hundred seronegative cohort members. Each donor provided a peripheral blood sample, and peripheral blood mononuclear cells were used for TCR beta sequencing. The Qiagen DNeasy Blood Extraction Kit was used to extract genomic DNA from the blood cell samples. The V and J genes are TRBV7-8 and TRBJ2-7; the central 7 bases match TRBD1. The sequence was obtained from a man aged 50 to 60 in good health and CMV-seronegative. The specimen sequenced was PBMCs. Read as DNA, the sequence is TGTGCCAGCAGCCCACTAGGGGGACCCACAGGGGCCTACGAGCAGTACTTC. Translated, it gives CASSPLGGPTGAYEQYF.